This TCR beta chain appears in the sequencing data of a study of patients and donors after allogeneic stem cell transplantation. TCRdb itself ran the RT-PCR reads through MiXCR, one entry per CDR3 protein. The sample yields about a million distinct CDR3 sequences, roughly 18% seen once. Looked up from germline, CDR1 is SGHRS and CDR2 is YFSETQ. V was pared by 0 bases and J by 11 bases, with 12 bases between. The CDR3 spans 14 residues. The genes are TRBV5-1 and TRBJ1-6; D possibly corresponds to TRBD1 (5 bases). Sequencing was done on a sample of blood, either unsorted or a sorted T cell fraction (not recorded which). This TCR came from a human donor who was either an allogeneic HSCT recipient or a stem cell or donor lymphocyte infusion donor (not recorded which). It is not recorded whose cells these are; they may come from a transplant donor. This chain's CDR3 is CASSLEGAEPPLHF. CDR3 nucleotides: TGCGCCAGCAGCTTGGAAGGGGCCGAACCACCCCTCCACTTT.